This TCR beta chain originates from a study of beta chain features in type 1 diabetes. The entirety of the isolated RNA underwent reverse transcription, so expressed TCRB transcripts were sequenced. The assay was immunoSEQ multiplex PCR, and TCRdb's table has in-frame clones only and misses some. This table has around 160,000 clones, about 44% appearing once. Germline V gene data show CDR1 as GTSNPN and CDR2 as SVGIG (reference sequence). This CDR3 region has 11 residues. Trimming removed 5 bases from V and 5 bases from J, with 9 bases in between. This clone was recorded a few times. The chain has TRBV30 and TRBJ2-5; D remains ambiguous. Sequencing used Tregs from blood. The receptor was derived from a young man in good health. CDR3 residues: CAWAPRETQYF. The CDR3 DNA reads TGTGCCTGGGCCCCGAGGGAGACCCAGTACTTC.